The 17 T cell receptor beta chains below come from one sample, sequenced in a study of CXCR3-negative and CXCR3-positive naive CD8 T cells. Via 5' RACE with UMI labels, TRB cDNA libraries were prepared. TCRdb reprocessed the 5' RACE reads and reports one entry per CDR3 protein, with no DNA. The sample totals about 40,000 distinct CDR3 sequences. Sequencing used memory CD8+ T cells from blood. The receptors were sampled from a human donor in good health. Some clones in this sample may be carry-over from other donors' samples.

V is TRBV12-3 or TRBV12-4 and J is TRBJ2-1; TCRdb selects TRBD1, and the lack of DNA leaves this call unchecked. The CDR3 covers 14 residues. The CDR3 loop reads CASSLNWGAPEQFF.

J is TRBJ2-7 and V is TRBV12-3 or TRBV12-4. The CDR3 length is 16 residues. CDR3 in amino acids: CASSLAFAYDSYEQYF.

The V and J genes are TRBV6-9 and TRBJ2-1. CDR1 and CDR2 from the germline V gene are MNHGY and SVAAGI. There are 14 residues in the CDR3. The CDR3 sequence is CARRRALPYNEQFF.

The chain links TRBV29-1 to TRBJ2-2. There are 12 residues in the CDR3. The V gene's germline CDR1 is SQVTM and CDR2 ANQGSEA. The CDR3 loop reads CSVEDPRGELFF.

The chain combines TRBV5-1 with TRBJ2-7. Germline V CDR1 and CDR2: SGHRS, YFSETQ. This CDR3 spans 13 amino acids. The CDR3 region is CASSLELTYEQYF.

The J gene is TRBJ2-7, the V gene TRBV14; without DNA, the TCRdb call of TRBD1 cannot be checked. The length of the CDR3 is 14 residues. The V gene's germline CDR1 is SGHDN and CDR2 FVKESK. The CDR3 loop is CASSQRPGDYEQYF.

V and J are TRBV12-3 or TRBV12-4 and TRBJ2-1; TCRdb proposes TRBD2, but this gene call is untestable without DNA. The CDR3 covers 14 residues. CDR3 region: CASSWTGSYNEQFF.

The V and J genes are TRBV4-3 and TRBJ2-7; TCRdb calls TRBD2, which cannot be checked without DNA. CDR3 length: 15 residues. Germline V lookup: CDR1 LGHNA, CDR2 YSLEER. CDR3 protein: CASSQASGGPYEQYF.

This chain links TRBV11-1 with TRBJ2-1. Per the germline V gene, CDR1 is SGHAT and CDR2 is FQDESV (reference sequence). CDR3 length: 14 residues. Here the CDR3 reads CASSPSGEYNEQFF.

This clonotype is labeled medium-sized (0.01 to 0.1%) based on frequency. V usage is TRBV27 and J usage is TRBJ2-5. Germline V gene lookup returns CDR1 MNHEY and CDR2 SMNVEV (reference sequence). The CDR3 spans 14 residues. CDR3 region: CASRDLVLPATQYF.

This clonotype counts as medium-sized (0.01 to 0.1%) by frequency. The CDR3 sequence is CSARDPGTSGGQLETQYF. The chain employs TRBV20-1 and TRBJ2-5; TCRdb's D gene call, TRBD2, goes unchecked for lack of DNA. The CDR3 length is 18 residues. The V gene's germline CDR1 is DFQATT and CDR2 SNEGSKA (reference sequence).

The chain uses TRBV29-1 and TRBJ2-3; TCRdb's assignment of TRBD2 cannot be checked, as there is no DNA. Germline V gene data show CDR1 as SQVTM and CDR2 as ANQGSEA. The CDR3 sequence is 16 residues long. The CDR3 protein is CSVEETSGFSTDTQYF.

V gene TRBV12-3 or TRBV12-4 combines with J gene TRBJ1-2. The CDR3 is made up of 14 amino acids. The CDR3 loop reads CASSAWVGDYGYTF.

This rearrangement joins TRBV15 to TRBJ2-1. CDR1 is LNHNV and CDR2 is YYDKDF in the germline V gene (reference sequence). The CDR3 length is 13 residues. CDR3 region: CATSRRGEDEQFF. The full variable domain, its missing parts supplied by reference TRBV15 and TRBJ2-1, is DAMVIQNPRYQVTQFGKPVTLSCSQTLNHNVMYWYQQKSSQAPKLLFHYYDKDFNNEADTPDNFQSRRPNTSFCFLDIRSPGLGDTAMYLCATSRRGEDEQFFGPGTRLTVL.

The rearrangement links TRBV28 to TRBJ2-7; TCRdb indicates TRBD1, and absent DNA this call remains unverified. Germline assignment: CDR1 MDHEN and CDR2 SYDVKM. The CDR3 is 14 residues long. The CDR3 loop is CASSSDRVRYEQYF.

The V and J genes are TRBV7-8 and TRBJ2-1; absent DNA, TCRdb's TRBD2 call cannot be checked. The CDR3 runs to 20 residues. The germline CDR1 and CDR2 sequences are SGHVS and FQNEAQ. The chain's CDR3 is CASSLIFGLAGPPSYNEQFF.

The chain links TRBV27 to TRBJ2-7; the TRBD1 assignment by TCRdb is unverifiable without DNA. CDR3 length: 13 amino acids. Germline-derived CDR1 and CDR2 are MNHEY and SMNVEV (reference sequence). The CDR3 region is CASSFGQGGEQYF.